One sample yielded the 24 T cell receptor beta chains listed below, sequenced in a study of memory CD4+ T cells and cytomegalovirus serostatus (dated by TCRdb to about 2019). Library generation was performed with the immunoSEQ multiplex PCR assay. TCRdb's version of the immuneACCESS table is confined to in-frame rearrangements and falls short of the full clone set. An unresolved V gene accounts for under half of the shortfall where checked; the remainder is of unknown origin. Recorded for this sample are around 61,000 clones; more than 75% of them occurred a single time. The ten most abundant clones make up approximately 0.4% of the sample. A FACSAria II was used to sort memory CD4+ T cells, defined as single viable CD3+CD4+CD8-CD45RO+ cells. The specimen was memory CD4+ T cells from blood. Receptors were obtained from an adult in good health and CMV-seronegative.

This sequence joins TRBV12-5 and TRBJ2-7; D may correspond to TRBD1 or TRBD2 (5 bases each). From germline, CDR1 is LGHNT and CDR2 FRNRAP. V was trimmed by 9 bases and J by 1 base, leaving 10 bases between them. This CDR3 comprises 12 residues. Here the CDR3 reads CASRDGSYEQYF. CDR3 bases: TGTGCTAGCCGGGACGGATCCTACGAGCAGTACTTC. Drawing the rest from reference TRBV12-5 and TRBJ2-7, the complete variable domain is DARVTQTPRHKVTEMGQEVTMRCQPILGHNTVFWYRQTMMQGLELLAYFRNRAPLDDSGMPKDRFSAEMPDATLATLKIQPSEPRDSAVYFCASRDGSYEQYFGPGTRLTVT.

This chain links TRBV28 with TRBJ1-5; no clear D. This CDR3 is built from 13 residues. Trimming took off 2 bases at V and 4 bases at J, with 6 bases between the two ends. Germline CDR1 MDHEN, CDR2 SYDVKM. CDR3: CASSLGVNQPQHF. In nucleotides, the CDR3 is TGTGCCAGCAGTTTAGGAGTTAATCAGCCCCAGCATTTT. The complete variable domain, with remaining parts taken from reference TRBV28 and TRBJ1-5, reads DVKVTQSSRYLVKRTGEKVFLECVQDMDHENMFWYRQDPGLGLRLIYFSYDVKMKEKGDIPEGYSVSREKKERFSLILESASTNQTSMYLCASSLGVNQPQHFGDGTRLSIL.

V usage is TRBV10-3 and J usage is TRBJ2-2, with 8 nucleotides matching TRBD1. Germline V gives CDR1 ENHRY, CDR2 SYGVKD. The V and J ends lost 6 bases and 13 bases, in that order; junction bases with no gene match: 10. CDR3 length equals 13 residues. CDR3 nucleotide sequence: TGTGCCATCAGCAAGACAGGGGATGAAGGGCTGTTTTTT. This codes for CAISKTGDEGLFF.

The chain uses TRBV28 and TRBJ2-5, with TRBD2 identical over 9 bases. This CDR3 is 13 amino acids long. J gave up 4 bases and V 6 bases, and 3 bases lay outside the gene matches. The V gene's germline CDR1 is MDHEN and CDR2 SYDVKM. This CDR3 is CASRDSGGETQYF. The DNA of the CDR3 is TGTGCCAGCAGGGATAGCGGGGGAGAGACCCAGTACTTC.

The rearrangement uses TRBV11-3 and TRBJ1-1, with a possible D match to TRBD1 (5 bases). Trimming stripped 1 base from V and 1 base from J, with 7 bases between. The CDR3 is 14 residues long. Germline V lookup: CDR1 SGHNT, CDR2 YENEEA. The CDR3 DNA reads TGTGCCAGCAGCTTAGGGGGCGAGAACACTGAAGCTTTCTTT. Protein sequence: CASSLGGENTEAFF.

The chain has TRBV7-2 and TRBJ2-5; D is unclear. There are 15 residues in the CDR3. Germline V lookup: CDR1 SGHTA, CDR2 FQGNSA. V lost 2 bases, J lost 1 base, and 11 bases lay in between. DNA of the CDR3: TGTGCCAGCAGCTTAATGATCGCCCTCCAAGAGACCCAGTACTTC. Amino acid sequence: CASSLMIALQETQYF.

The rearrangement links TRBV10-3 to TRBJ1-1, with 12 bases identical to TRBD1. The germline V gene has CDR1 ENHRY and CDR2 SYGVKD. Losses at the gene ends were 3 bases for V and 1 base for J; bases not matched to a gene: 6. The CDR3 is 17 amino acids. CDR3 coding DNA: TGTGCCATCAGTGATAGGGGACAGGGGGCGCAGAACACTGAAGCTTTCTTT. It translates to CAISDRGQGAQNTEAFF.

The chain has TRBV28 and TRBJ1-6, with TRBD1 matching over 10 bases. Germline loops: CDR1 MDHEN, CDR2 SYDVKM. The CDR3 consists of 14 residues. The ends lost 6 bases at V and 7 bases at J; junction bases unmatched: 3. CDR3 in amino acids: CASRSTGGNSPLHF. CDR3 nucleotides: TGTGCCAGCAGATCGACAGGGGGCAATTCACCCCTCCACTTT.

V gene TRBV28 combines with J gene TRBJ1-5; D is undetermined. The germline V and J ends were trimmed by 6 bases and 6 bases, with 12 bases remaining between them. CDR1 and CDR2 (germline): MDHEN, SYDVKM. This CDR3 is 13 amino acids long. The CDR3 nucleotides are TGTGCCAGCAGACTAGGTAAGGGTCAGCCCCAGCATTTT. This codes for CASRLGKGQPQHF.

DNA for the CDR3: TGTGCCAGCTCAGTTTGGGGGCCCCAGCATTTT. Residues: CASSVWGPQHF. This chain links TRBV18 with TRBJ1-5, with unresolved D. Germline V CDR1 and CDR2: KGHSH, LQKENI. V was cut by 5 bases and J by 9 bases, with 8 bases left in between. CDR3 length: 11 residues.

This chain joins TRBV19 and TRBJ2-5; possibly TRBD1 for D (5 bases). Germline V gives CDR1 LNHDA, CDR2 SQIVND (reference sequence). This CDR3 has 14 residues. Trimming took 10 bases from V and 5 from J, leaving 20 bases between them. The CDR3 DNA reads as TGTGCCACCAAGTTGAGACAGCGATCGGAGACCCAGTACTTC. It codes for CATKLRQRSETQYF.

The chain is built from TRBV2 and TRBJ1-4, with D possibly TRBD1 on 5 matching bases. The V gene's germline CDR1 is SNHLY and CDR2 FYNNEI. V was pared by 10 bases and J by 7 bases, with 13 bases between. The CDR3 has 12 amino acids. Here the CDR3 reads CATQWGGEKLFF. CDR3 coding DNA: TGTGCCACCCAGTGGGGGGGTGAAAAACTGTTTTTT.

The rearrangement uses TRBV20-1 and TRBJ2-1, with D perhaps TRBD2 (5 bases). Per the germline V gene, CDR1 is DFQATT and CDR2 is SNEGSKA (reference sequence). V dropped 3 bases and J dropped 7 bases, with 7 bases sitting between them. This CDR3 is built from 11 residues. CDR3 DNA sequence: TGCAGTGCTAGCTCGGGGAATGAGCAGTTCTTC. As protein: CSASSGNEQFF.

The rearrangement joins TRBV4-2 to TRBJ2-3, with 7 positions matching TRBD1. J was trimmed by 3 bases and V by 2 bases; bases with no gene match: 8. The CDR3 covers 16 residues. The V gene's germline CDR1 is LGHNA and CDR2 YNFKEQ. CDR3 sequence: CASSQSPGQVTDTQYF. The CDR3 DNA is TGTGCCAGCAGCCAATCCCCCGGACAGGTTACAGATACGCAGTATTTT.

CDR3 coding DNA: TGCGCCAGCACTCAGCGGGGGAGGCAGTTCTTC. Translation gives CASTQRGRQFF. The chain recombines TRBV10-2 with TRBJ2-1; 8 positions match TRBD2. Germline V CDR1 and CDR2: WSHSY, SAAADI. This CDR3 is 11 amino acids long. Trimming took 7 bases from V and 12 from J; bases not matched to a gene: 5.

The V and J genes are TRBV29-1 and TRBJ2-5; 8 bases agree with TRBD2. CDR3 size: 15 residues. The germline V gene has CDR1 SQVTM and CDR2 ANQGSEA. V was pared by 3 bases and J by 4 bases, with 10 bases of the junction left unmatched. The CDR3 here is CSVEGTSGDLETQYF. The CDR3 coding sequence is TGCAGCGTTGAGGGGACTAGTGGGGACCTAGAGACCCAGTACTTC.

This sequence joins TRBV6-6 and TRBJ2-6, with D unresolved. CDR1 and CDR2 (germline): MNHNY, SVGAGI (reference sequence). This CDR3 is built from 13 residues. The V gene lost 6 bases and the J gene lost 4 bases, with 7 bases spanning the gap. As DNA, the CDR3 is TGTGCCAGCAGATTAGGAGGGGCCAACGTCCTGACTTTC. As protein: CASRLGGANVLTF.

The gene calls are TRBV6-6 and TRBJ2-5, with D unresolved. CDR1 MNHNY and CDR2 SVGAGI come from the germline V gene (reference sequence). Trimming cost V 7 bases and J 5 bases, with 14 bases left between them. The CDR3 covers 13 residues. The CDR3 reads CASTPRGEETQYF. For the CDR3, the DNA is TGTGCCAGCACCCCACGAGGCGAGGAGACCCAGTACTTC.

The V call is TRBV19, the J call TRBJ1-5, with D possibly matching TRBD1 (5 bases). The CDR3 has 17 residues. V lost 5 bases and J 2 bases, leaving 19 bases between the germline ends. The germline gives CDR1 LNHDA, CDR2 SQIVND (reference sequence). CDR3 sequence: CASSPQEGQGRNQPQHF. The CDR3 nucleotides are TGTGCCAGTAGTCCCCAGGAGGGTCAGGGACGCAATCAGCCCCAGCATTTT.

In its sample, this clone was seen once. The chain combines TRBV5-1 with TRBJ1-5; 8 nucleotides agree with TRBD1. The CDR3 extends over 14 amino acids. Germline values: CDR1 SGHRS, CDR2 YFSETQ. Germline trimming cut 0 bases from V and 4 bases from J; bases unmatched to any gene: 0. CDR3 DNA sequence: TGCGCCAGCAGCTTGGGGACAGGGAATCAGCCCCAGCATTTT. Amino acid sequence: CASSLGTGNQPQHF.

The chain is built from TRBV7-2 and TRBJ2-3; D could derive from TRBD1 or TRBD2 (5 bases each). The CDR3 consists of 14 residues. The germline V gene has CDR1 SGHTA and CDR2 FQGNSA. V lost 4 bases to trimming and J lost 5 bases, with 13 bases between them. The DNA of the CDR3 is TGTGCCAGCAGCTCAGGGACCGGAGGAGATACGCAGTATTTT. Translation gives CASSSGTGGDTQYF.

This chain connects TRBV7-2 to TRBJ2-7, with D uncertain. Trimming removed 4 bases at V and 3 bases at J, with 10 bases between. CDR1 SGHTA and CDR2 FQGNSA come from the germline V gene. CDR3 length: 13 amino acids. CDR3 sequence: CASSSPDDYEQYF. CDR3 sequence (DNA): TGTGCCAGCAGCTCCCCTGACGACTACGAGCAGTACTTC.

V is TRBV19 and J is TRBJ1-2; D is unclear. The CDR3 is 16 residues long. V was cut by 6 bases and J by 2 bases, with 19 bases left in between. CDR1 is LNHDA, CDR2 SQIVND, per germline (reference sequence). The CDR3 loop reads CASSLVRPQPNYGYTF. The CDR3 bases are TGTGCCAGTAGCCTCGTAAGGCCTCAACCAAACTATGGCTACACCTTC.

This clone was seen once. The chain employs TRBV18 and TRBJ1-3, with D hard to call. Germline values: CDR1 KGHSH, CDR2 LQKENI. This CDR3 contains 14 residues. Trimming left V 3 bases short and J 0 bases short, with 6 bases between. The chain's CDR3 is CASSPMSSGNTIYF. The CDR3 DNA reads as TGTGCCAGCTCACCGATGAGCTCTGGAAACACCATATATTTT.